This T cell receptor beta chain stems from a study of T cell responses to AZD1222 COVID-19 vaccine. The wider study: Whether given at about 4 or about 12 weeks, second doses were pooled. Whole-study results and caveats: Only a handful of people who got AZD1222 tested seropositive at baseline. Mapped onto spike, vaccine-associated CD4 TCRs spanned it and were dominant at 160-218 and 743-854. Targets within unmutated variant regions were reportedly found for nearly half of spike-specific TCRs.

In germline, CDR1 is LGHNA, CDR2 YSLEER. This CDR3 has 14 amino acids. Deletions cut 1 base from V and 12 bases from J, with 16 bases between. To note about this clone: Its target is unknown.

Measured with immunoSEQ multiplex PCR; TCRdb has only the in-frame clones, and not every one. The sample contains 44,000 or so clones, about 83% of which appear only once. The J gene is TRBJ2-1, the V gene TRBV4-3; tentatively, D is TRBD2 (6 bases). The sequencing here drew on peripheral blood, taken on day 0 of AZD1222 vaccination. This receptor was obtained from an adult in good health. The CDR3 region has the DNA TGCGCCAGCAGCCAAGGGGTGGGTATTAGCGGGCAGTTCTTC. Translated: CASSQGVGISGQFF.